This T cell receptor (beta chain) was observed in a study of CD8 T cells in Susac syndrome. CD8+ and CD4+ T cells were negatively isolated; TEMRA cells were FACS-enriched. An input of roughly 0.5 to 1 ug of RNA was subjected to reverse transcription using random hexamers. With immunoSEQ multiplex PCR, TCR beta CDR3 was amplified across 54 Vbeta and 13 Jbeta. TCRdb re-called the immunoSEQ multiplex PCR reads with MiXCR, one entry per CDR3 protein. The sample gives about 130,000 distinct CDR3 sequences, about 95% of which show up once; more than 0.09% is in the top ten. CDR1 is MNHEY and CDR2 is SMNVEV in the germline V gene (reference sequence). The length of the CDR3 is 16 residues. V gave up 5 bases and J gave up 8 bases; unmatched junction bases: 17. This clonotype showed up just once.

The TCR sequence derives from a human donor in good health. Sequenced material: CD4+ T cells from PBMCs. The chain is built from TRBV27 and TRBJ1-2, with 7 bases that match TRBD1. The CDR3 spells CASSGYMTGTLIGYTF. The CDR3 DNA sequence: TGTGCCAGCAGTGGATATATGACAGGGACCCTCATCGGCTACACCTTC.